This T cell receptor beta chain comes out of a study of T cell responses to AZD1222 COVID-19 vaccine. Study details: Doses given second, at about 4 or about 12 weeks, were pooled. Study-wide results and caveats: Donor demographics were predominantly white British with a female majority; clonal diversity may be underestimated. Researchers report vaccine-associated CD4 TCRs spanning spike, with dominance at 160-218 and 743-854. Among AZD1222 vaccinees, only five to seven were seropositive at baseline.

Points on this clone: No antigen is known for it.

This CDR3 has 15 residues. CDR1 is GTSNPN, CDR2 SVGIG, per germline (reference sequence). Germline trimming cut 5 bases from V and 1 base from J; bases unmatched to any gene: 7. Measured with immunoSEQ multiplex PCR; TCRdb has only the in-frame clones, and not every one. The sample records 100,000 to 150,000 clones, about 90% being singletons. The sample consisted of peripheral blood, taken on day 0 of AZD1222 vaccination. The chain carries TRBV30 and TRBJ2-1; TRBD1 agrees at 8 bases. This clonotype was sampled from an adult in good health. CDR3 region: CAWGEQGVSYNEQFF. CDR3 in DNA: TGTGCCTGGGGGGAACAGGGGGTATCCTACAATGAGCAGTTCTTC. The entire variable domain, with the rest obtained from reference TRBV30 and TRBJ2-1, is as follows: SQTIHQWPATLVQPVGSPLSLECTVEGTSNPNLYWYRQAAGRGLQLLFYSVGIGQISSEVPQNLSASRPQDRQFILSSKKLLLSDSGFYLCAWGEQGVSYNEQFFGPGTRLTVL.